This is a list of T cell receptor beta chains from one sample in a study of blood T cell repertoires in COVID-19. The table came from immunoSEQ multiplex PCR; TCRdb's copy has only in-frame clones and leaves some out. The sample carries about 220,000 clones, about four fifths recorded once. The source material was PBMCs or T cells enriched from blood (not recorded which). The receptor source for this set is an older woman who had recovered from COVID-19. Each CDR3 is given with its conserved first and last residue. Each record gives: V gene, D gene, clone size, J gene, CDR3 DNA, CDR3 protein. The D gene is left open where the match is weak. The listing skips clone size in some rows; elsewhere it reads once, few, many or a size class.

v_gene: TRBV14
d_gene: NA
abundance: NA
j_gene: TRBJ2-1
CDR3nt: TGTGCCAGCAGCCCCGTGGGGGGGGCTGGGGGGTACAATGAGCAGTTCTTC
CDR3aa: CASSPVGGAGGYNEQFF

v_gene: TRBV19
d_gene: NA
abundance: NA
j_gene: TRBJ1-5
CDR3nt: TGTGCCAGCCACATAGGAGGGGGGAGGGAAAGCAATCAGCCCCAGCATTTT
CDR3aa: CASHIGGGRESNQPQHF

v_gene: TRBV7-2
d_gene: NA
abundance: NA
j_gene: TRBJ2-1
CDR3nt: TGTGCCAGCAGTTTAGCCCCCATGAGGAACAATGAGCAGTTCTTC
CDR3aa: CASSLAPMRNNEQFF

v_gene: TRBV5-1
d_gene: NA
abundance: NA
j_gene: TRBJ1-4
CDR3nt: TGCGCCAGCAGCGGGCAGGGTATATTCGAGGAAAAACTGTTTTTT
CDR3aa: CASSGQGIFEEKLFF

v_gene: TRBV24-1
d_gene: NA
abundance: once
j_gene: TRBJ2-3
CDR3nt: TGTGCCACCAGTGATGGGAGCTCGGGTACGCAGTATTTT
CDR3aa: CATSDGSSGTQYF

v_gene: TRBV7-8
d_gene: NA
abundance: NA
j_gene: TRBJ1-1
CDR3nt: TGTGCCAGCAGCCTTAGTACACACAGTCCGAACACTGAAGCTTTCTTT
CDR3aa: CASSLSTHSPNTEAFF

v_gene: TRBV18
d_gene: NA
abundance: NA
j_gene: TRBJ2-2
CDR3nt: TGTGCCAGCTCTCCTCTCGACATCGGGAACACCGGGGAGCTGTTTTTT
CDR3aa: CASSPLDIGNTGELFF

v_gene: TRBV5-4
d_gene: TRBD1
abundance: NA
j_gene: TRBJ2-1
CDR3nt: TGTGCCAGCAGCAGCCCAGGGGGTAAATTGAATGAGCAGTTCTTC
CDR3aa: CASSSPGGKLNEQFF

v_gene: TRBV7-9
d_gene: NA
abundance: NA
j_gene: TRBJ1-1
CDR3nt: TGTGCCAGCACCCAGGGGTCGGAAGCTTTCTTT
CDR3aa: CASTQGSEAFF

v_gene: TRBV15
d_gene: NA
abundance: NA
j_gene: TRBJ1-2
CDR3nt: TGTGCCACCAGCAGAGGTTCAGGGTTTCCGGGTACCTACACCTTC
CDR3aa: CATSRGSGFPGTYTF

v_gene: TRBV9
d_gene: NA
abundance: NA
j_gene: TRBJ1-1
CDR3nt: TGTGCCAGCAGCGTAGACCCACAGGTCGCCACTGAAGCTTTCTTT
CDR3aa: CASSVDPQVATEAFF

v_gene: TRBV5-1
d_gene: NA
abundance: NA
j_gene: TRBJ1-3
CDR3nt: TGCGCCAGCAGCTTGGACAGTATAAAGAGTTCTGGAAACACCATATATTTT
CDR3aa: CASSLDSIKSSGNTIYF

v_gene: TRBV5-1
d_gene: NA
abundance: NA
j_gene: TRBJ1-4
CDR3nt: TGCGCCAGCAGCCGACAGACAGGCGTTACTAATGAAAAACTGTTTTTT
CDR3aa: CASSRQTGVTNEKLFF

v_gene: TRBV3-1/TRBV3-2
d_gene: TRBD2
abundance: NA
j_gene: TRBJ2-7
CDR3nt: TGTGCCAGCAGCCCGGCTAGCGGGAACTACGAGCAGTACTTC
CDR3aa: CASSPASGNYEQYF

v_gene: TRBV5-4
d_gene: NA
abundance: NA
j_gene: TRBJ1-4
CDR3nt: TGTGCCAGCAGCTTGGGGCAGAATGAAAAACTGTTTTTT
CDR3aa: CASSLGQNEKLFF

v_gene: TRBV25-1
d_gene: NA
abundance: NA
j_gene: TRBJ2-3
CDR3nt: TGTGCCAGCAGTGAAGTCGACGGCAGGGTGGTTTCGGATACGCAGTATTTT
CDR3aa: CASSEVDGRVVSDTQYF

v_gene: TRBV6-1
d_gene: TRBD2
abundance: NA
j_gene: TRBJ2-3
CDR3nt: TGTGCCAGCAGTGAGCTCGCTAGCGGGGGTTCCCTGAGTACGCAGTATTTT
CDR3aa: CASSELASGGSLSTQYF

v_gene: TRBV9
d_gene: NA
abundance: once
j_gene: TRBJ2-5
CDR3nt: TGTGCCAGCAGCGTAGGATCTTCCGGGGTCGGGGAGACCCAGTACTTC
CDR3aa: CASSVGSSGVGETQYF

v_gene: TRBV7-2
d_gene: NA
abundance: NA
j_gene: TRBJ2-2
CDR3nt: TGTGCCAGCAGCTTAGCTCAAAACACCGGGGAGCTGTTTTTT
CDR3aa: CASSLAQNTGELFF

v_gene: TRBV13
d_gene: TRBD1
abundance: NA
j_gene: TRBJ1-4
CDR3nt: TGTGCCAGCAGCCGCAAGGGACAGGGGAATGAAAAACTGTTTTTT
CDR3aa: CASSRKGQGNEKLFF

v_gene: TRBV18
d_gene: NA
abundance: NA
j_gene: TRBJ1-3
CDR3nt: TGTGCCAGCTCACCGGTAAAGGGGCGGGATCCTTACTCTGGAAACACCATATATTTT
CDR3aa: CASSPVKGRDPYSGNTIYF

v_gene: TRBV5-6
d_gene: TRBD2
abundance: NA
j_gene: TRBJ2-7
CDR3nt: TGTGCCAGCAGCTCCTCCACTAGCGGGGGGCACGAGCAGTACTTC
CDR3aa: CASSSSTSGGHEQYF

v_gene: TRBV4-2
d_gene: NA
abundance: NA
j_gene: TRBJ1-2
CDR3nt: TGTGCCAGCAGCCAAGCAGGAATCCAGGGAAACTATGGCTACACCTTC
CDR3aa: CASSQAGIQGNYGYTF

v_gene: TRBV7-3
d_gene: TRBD1
abundance: NA
j_gene: TRBJ1-1
CDR3nt: TGTGCCAGCAGCCCGGGACAGGGGGCAGGAGCTTTCTTT
CDR3aa: CASSPGQGAGAFF

v_gene: TRBV30
d_gene: TRBD1
abundance: once
j_gene: TRBJ1-2
CDR3nt: TGTGCCTGGAGTGACTCAGGGGGCAGTGGCTACACCTTC
CDR3aa: CAWSDSGGSGYTF

v_gene: TRBV5-4
d_gene: NA
abundance: NA
j_gene: TRBJ2-3
CDR3nt: TGTGCCAGCAGCTTGCCCGGGACACGGAGCACAGATACGCAGTATTTT
CDR3aa: CASSLPGTRSTDTQYF

v_gene: TRBV30
d_gene: NA
abundance: NA
j_gene: TRBJ1-1
CDR3nt: TGTGCCTGGAGTGAGCTTCGCAGGGCTTCTGAAGCTTTCTTT
CDR3aa: CAWSELRRASEAFF

v_gene: TRBV19
d_gene: TRBD1
abundance: NA
j_gene: TRBJ2-7
CDR3nt: TGTGCCAGTAGTATAGGTGGGGGACAGATCCTCTACGAGCAGTACTTC
CDR3aa: CASSIGGGQILYEQYF

v_gene: TRBV4-2
d_gene: TRBD2
abundance: NA
j_gene: TRBJ2-3
CDR3nt: TGTGCCAGCAGCCAAGAAGGGCGGGGGGGCGAAGCAGATACGCAGTATTTT
CDR3aa: CASSQEGRGGEADTQYF

v_gene: TRBV18
d_gene: NA
abundance: NA
j_gene: TRBJ1-3
CDR3nt: TGTGCCAGCTCACCAAAGGGGCCCTCGAGCTCTGGAAACACCATATATTTT
CDR3aa: CASSPKGPSSSGNTIYF

v_gene: TRBV7-2
d_gene: TRBD1
abundance: NA
j_gene: TRBJ2-7
CDR3nt: TGTGCCAGCAGAGGGGACAGGGGAGGCACCTACGAGCAGTACTTC
CDR3aa: CASRGDRGGTYEQYF

v_gene: TRBV19
d_gene: TRBD1
abundance: NA
j_gene: TRBJ1-5
CDR3nt: TGTGCCAGTAGTTGGGGGACAGACAATCAGCCCCAGCATTTT
CDR3aa: CASSWGTDNQPQHF

v_gene: TRBV2
d_gene: NA
abundance: NA
j_gene: TRBJ1-4
CDR3nt: TGTGCCAGCAGTGGTGAGGGGGACAAACTGTTTTTT
CDR3aa: CASSGEGDKLFF

v_gene: TRBV15
d_gene: NA
abundance: NA
j_gene: TRBJ1-1
CDR3nt: TGTGCCACCAGCAGAGATCGCGGGGCGGCCACTGAAGCTTTCTTT
CDR3aa: CATSRDRGAATEAFF

v_gene: TRBV7-8
d_gene: NA
abundance: NA
j_gene: TRBJ2-5
CDR3nt: TGTGCCAGCAGCGCGGAGAAGCGTCGAGAGACCCAGTACTTC
CDR3aa: CASSAEKRRETQYF

v_gene: TRBV15
d_gene: NA
abundance: NA
j_gene: TRBJ1-2
CDR3nt: TGTGCCACCGAGACATCAGGGTACTATGGCTACACCTTC
CDR3aa: CATETSGYYGYTF

v_gene: TRBV5-1
d_gene: TRBD2
abundance: NA
j_gene: TRBJ2-3
CDR3nt: TGCGCCAGCAGCTTGGTTGGTAGCGGGAATGCAGATACGCAGTATTTT
CDR3aa: CASSLVGSGNADTQYF

v_gene: TRBV24-1
d_gene: NA
abundance: NA
j_gene: TRBJ2-3
CDR3nt: TGTGCCACCAGTGATACGGGGTCTCGCACAGATACGCAGTATTTT
CDR3aa: CATSDTGSRTDTQYF

v_gene: TRBV7-2
d_gene: TRBD2
abundance: once
j_gene: TRBJ2-3
CDR3nt: TGTGCCAGCAGCTTGCGACTAGCGGGAGGTGCAGATACGCAGTATTTT
CDR3aa: CASSLRLAGGADTQYF

v_gene: TRBV5-6
d_gene: NA
abundance: once
j_gene: TRBJ1-6
CDR3nt: TGTGCCAGCAGCTTAAGGGGTTTGTATAATTCACCCCTCCACTTT
CDR3aa: CASSLRGLYNSPLHF

v_gene: TRBV29-1
d_gene: NA
abundance: NA
j_gene: TRBJ2-2
CDR3nt: TGCAGCGTTGAACGTCAGTCGAACACCGGGGAGCTGTTTTTT
CDR3aa: CSVERQSNTGELFF

v_gene: TRBV9
d_gene: TRBD1
abundance: NA
j_gene: TRBJ1-2
CDR3nt: TGTGCCAGCAGCCTGGGGACAGCTAACTATGGCTACACCTTC
CDR3aa: CASSLGTANYGYTF

v_gene: TRBV5-4
d_gene: NA
abundance: NA
j_gene: TRBJ2-7
CDR3nt: TGTGCCAGCAGCCTTTCGACAGATCGCTACGAGCAGTACTTC
CDR3aa: CASSLSTDRYEQYF

v_gene: TRBV6-2/TRBV6-3
d_gene: NA
abundance: NA
j_gene: TRBJ2-2
CDR3nt: TGTGCCAGCAGTTACCCGACGGACAGCTTTTCACGGGAGCTGTTTTTT
CDR3aa: CASSYPTDSFSRELFF

v_gene: TRBV10-1
d_gene: TRBD1
abundance: NA
j_gene: TRBJ1-1
CDR3nt: TGCGCCCGACAGGGTCGGATGGACACTGAAGCTTTCTTT
CDR3aa: CARQGRMDTEAFF

v_gene: TRBV6-5
d_gene: TRBD1
abundance: once
j_gene: TRBJ1-2
CDR3nt: TGTGCCAGCAGTATGACAGGGGGCGAACATGGCTACACCTTC
CDR3aa: CASSMTGGEHGYTF